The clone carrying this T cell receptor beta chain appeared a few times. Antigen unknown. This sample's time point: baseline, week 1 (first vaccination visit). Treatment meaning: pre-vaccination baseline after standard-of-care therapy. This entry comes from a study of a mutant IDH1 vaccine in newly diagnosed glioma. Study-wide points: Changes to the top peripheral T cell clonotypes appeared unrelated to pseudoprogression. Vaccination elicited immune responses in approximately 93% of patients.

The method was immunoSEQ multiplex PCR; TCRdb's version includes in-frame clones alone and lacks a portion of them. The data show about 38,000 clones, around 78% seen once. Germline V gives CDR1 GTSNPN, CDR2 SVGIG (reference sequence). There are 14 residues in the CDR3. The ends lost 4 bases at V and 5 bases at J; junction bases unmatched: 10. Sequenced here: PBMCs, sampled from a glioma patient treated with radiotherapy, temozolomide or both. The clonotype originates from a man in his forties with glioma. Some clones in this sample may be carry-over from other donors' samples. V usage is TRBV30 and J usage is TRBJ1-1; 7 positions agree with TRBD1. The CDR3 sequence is CAWKIRQGGTEAFF. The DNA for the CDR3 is TGTGCCTGGAAAATTCGACAGGGAGGGACTGAAGCTTTCTTT.